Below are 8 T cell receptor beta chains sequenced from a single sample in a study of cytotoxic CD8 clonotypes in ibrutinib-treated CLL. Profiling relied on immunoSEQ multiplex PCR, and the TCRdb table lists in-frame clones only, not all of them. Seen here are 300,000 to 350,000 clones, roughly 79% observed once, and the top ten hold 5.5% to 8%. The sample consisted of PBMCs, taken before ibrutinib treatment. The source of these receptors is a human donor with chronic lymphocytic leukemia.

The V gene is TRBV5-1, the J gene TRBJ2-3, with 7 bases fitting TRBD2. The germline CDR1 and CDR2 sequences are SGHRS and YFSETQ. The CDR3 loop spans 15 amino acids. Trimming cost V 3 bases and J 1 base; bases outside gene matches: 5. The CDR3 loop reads CASSYGLEGTDTQYF. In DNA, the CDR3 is TGCGCCAGCAGCTACGGACTAGAAGGCACAGATACGCAGTATTTT.

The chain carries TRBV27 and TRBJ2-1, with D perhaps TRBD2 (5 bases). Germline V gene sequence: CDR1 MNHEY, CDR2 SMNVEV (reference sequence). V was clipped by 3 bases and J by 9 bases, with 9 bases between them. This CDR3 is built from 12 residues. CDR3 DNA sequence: TGTGCCAGCAGTTTGAGGGTCGGTGAGCAGTTCTTC. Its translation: CASSLRVGEQFF.

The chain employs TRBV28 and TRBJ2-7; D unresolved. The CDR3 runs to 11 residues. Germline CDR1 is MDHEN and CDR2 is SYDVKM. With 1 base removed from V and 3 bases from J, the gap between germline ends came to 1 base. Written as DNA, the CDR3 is TGTGCCAGCAGTTTATTCTACGAGCAGTACTTC. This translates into CASSLFYEQYF.

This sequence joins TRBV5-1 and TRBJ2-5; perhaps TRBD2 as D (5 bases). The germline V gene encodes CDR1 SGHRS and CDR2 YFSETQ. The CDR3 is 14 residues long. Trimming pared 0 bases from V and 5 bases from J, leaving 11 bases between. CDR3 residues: CASSLVPGGETQYF. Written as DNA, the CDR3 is TGCGCCAGCAGCTTGGTCCCAGGCGGGGAGACCCAGTACTTC.

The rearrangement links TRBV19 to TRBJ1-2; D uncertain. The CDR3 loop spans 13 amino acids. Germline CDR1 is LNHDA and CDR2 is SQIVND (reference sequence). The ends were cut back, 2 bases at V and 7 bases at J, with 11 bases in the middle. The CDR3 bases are TGTGCCAGTAGTATACGAACAGAAGGTGGCTACACCTTC. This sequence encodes CASSIRTEGGYTF.

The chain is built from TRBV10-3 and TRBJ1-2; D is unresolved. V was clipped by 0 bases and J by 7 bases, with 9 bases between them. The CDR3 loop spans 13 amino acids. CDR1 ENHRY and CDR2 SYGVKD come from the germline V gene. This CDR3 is CAISESTALGYTF. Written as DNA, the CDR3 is TGTGCCATCAGTGAGTCTACAGCTCTTGGCTACACCTTC.

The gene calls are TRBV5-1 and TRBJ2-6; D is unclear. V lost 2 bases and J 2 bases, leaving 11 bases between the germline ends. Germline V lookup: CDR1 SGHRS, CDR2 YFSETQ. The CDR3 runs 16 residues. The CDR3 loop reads CASSFNKITGANVLTF. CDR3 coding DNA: TGCGCCAGCAGCTTTAATAAAATAACTGGGGCCAACGTCCTGACTTTC.

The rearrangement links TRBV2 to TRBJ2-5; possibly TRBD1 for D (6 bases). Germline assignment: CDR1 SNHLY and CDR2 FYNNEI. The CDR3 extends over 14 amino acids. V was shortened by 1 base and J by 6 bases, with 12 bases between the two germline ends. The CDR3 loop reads CASSEGRGRKTQYF. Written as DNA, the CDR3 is TGTGCCAGCAGTGAAGGCAGGGGTCGAAAGACCCAGTACTTC. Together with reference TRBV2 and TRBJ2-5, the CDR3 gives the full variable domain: EPEVTQTPSHQVTQMGQEVILRCVPISNHLYFYWYRQILGQKVEFLVSFYNNEISEKSEIFDDQFSVERPDGSNFTLKIRSTKLEDSAMYFCASSEGRGRKTQYFGPGTRLLVL.